The 17 T cell receptor beta chains listed next were all sequenced from one sample in a study of cytomegalovirus exposure and HLA in healthy donors. 60 Vbeta and 13 Jbeta primers were used in PCR. Clones were sequenced by immunoSEQ multiplex PCR, and TCRdb holds only the in-frame ones, with some missing. This sample has more than 85,000 clones, with 65% to 80% found just once. The sequencing sample was made of PBMCs. The receptor source for this set is a man aged 25 to 40 in good health and CMV-seropositive.

This clone occurred a few times. Other DNA sequences in the sample encode the same CDR3. V gene TRBV19 combines with J gene TRBJ1-1; possibly TRBD1 for D (5 bases). The germline gives CDR1 LNHDA, CDR2 SQIVND (reference sequence). V lost 1 base, J lost 0 bases, and 6 bases lay in between. The CDR3 spans 14 residues. Here the CDR3 reads CASSIGQLNTEAFF. CDR3 nucleotide sequence: TGTGCCAGTAGTATAGGACAGTTGAACACTGAAGCTTTCTTT.

The chain is built from TRBV9 and TRBJ2-3; TRBD2 is a possible D gene (5 bases). Germline values: CDR1 SGDLS, CDR2 YYNGEE. Trimming removed 2 bases from V and 0 bases from J, with 13 bases in between. The CDR3 consists of 16 residues. Here the CDR3 reads CASSVLGLGSTDTQYF. In DNA form, the CDR3 reads TGTGCCAGCAGCGTGCTCGGACTGGGTAGCACAGATACGCAGTATTTT.

This clone was seen just once. The chain links TRBV5-1 to TRBJ2-5; perhaps TRBD2 as D (6 bases). Trimming shortened V by 0 bases and J by 1 base, and 10 bases separated the two germline ends. Germline V gene sequence: CDR1 SGHRS, CDR2 YFSETQ. This CDR3 spans 15 amino acids. The CDR3 DNA is TGCGCCAGCAGCTTGGAACGGGGGAGCCAAGAGACCCAGTACTTC. This translates into CASSLERGSQETQYF. Full variable domain (rest looked up from reference TRBV5-1 and TRBJ2-5): KAGVTQTPRYLIKTRGQQVTLSCSPISGHRSVSWYQQTPGQGLQFLFEYFSETQRNKGNFPGRFSGRQFSNSRSEMNVSTLELGDSALYLCASSLERGSQETQYFGPGTRLLVL.

The chain employs TRBV18 and TRBJ1-3; 9 nucleotides match TRBD1. CDR1 KGHSH and CDR2 LQKENI come from the germline V gene. The CDR3 consists of 13 residues. With 3 bases clipped from V and 10 bases from J, the junction kept 4 bases outside the gene matches. The CDR3, as DNA: TGTGCCAGCTCACCCGAAGGACAGGGGACCATATATTTT. Amino acids: CASSPEGQGTIYF.

This chain connects TRBV7-8 to TRBJ1-5; the D gene is possibly TRBD1 (6 bases). Trimming pared 5 bases from V and 5 bases from J, leaving 13 bases between. Germline CDR1 reads SGHVS; CDR2 reads FQNEAQ. This CDR3 is built from 14 residues. The DNA of the CDR3 is TGTGCCAGCAGCCTAGGCAACAGGGATCAGCCCCAGCATTTT. Translating gives CASSLGNRDQPQHF.

A few counts support this clone. This chain connects TRBV6-5 to TRBJ2-7; the D gene is possibly TRBD1 (5 bases). This CDR3 has 14 amino acids. Between the trimmed V and J ends, which lost 10 bases and 2 bases, there was a span of 18 bases. Germline values: CDR1 MNHEY, CDR2 SVGAGI. This chain's CDR3 is CAIRNKDTAYEQYF. CDR3 DNA: TGTGCCATCAGAAATAAGGACACGGCCTACGAGCAGTACTTC.

V and J are TRBV27 and TRBJ2-5; tentatively, D is TRBD2 (5 bases). With the DNA end fitting TRBJ2-7 better, the J assignment may be wrong. In germline, CDR1 is MNHEY, CDR2 SMNVEV (reference sequence). This CDR3 comprises 14 residues. CDR3 sequence: CASSPLNGEYEQYF. The CDR3 bases are TGTGCCAGCAGCCCTTTGAACGGGGAATACGAGCAGTACTTC.

The table lists this clone with a count of one. The chain uses TRBV7-2 and TRBJ2-1; 8 positions agree with TRBD2. V gave up 1 base and J gave up 8 bases; unmatched junction bases: 7. The CDR3 runs 15 residues. CDR1 is SGHTA and CDR2 is FQGNSA in the germline V gene. The CDR3 protein is CASSLGPGTRDEQFF. Here the CDR3 DNA reads TGTGCCAGCAGCTTAGGCCCCGGGACTAGGGATGAGCAGTTCTTC.

This chain links TRBV30 with TRBJ1-2; D ambiguous. Trimming pared 1 base from V and 0 bases from J, leaving 12 bases between. Per the germline V gene, CDR1 is GTSNPN and CDR2 is SVGIG (reference sequence). This CDR3 has 15 amino acids. CDR3 amino acids: CAWSANSISNYGYTF. The DNA of the CDR3 is TGTGCCTGGAGTGCGAACAGCATTTCTAACTATGGCTACACCTTC.

The chain links TRBV9 to TRBJ1-3, with D hard to call. With 0 bases removed from V and 0 bases from J, the gap between germline ends came to 16 bases. CDR1 is SGDLS, CDR2 YYNGEE, per germline. The CDR3 sequence is 18 residues long. The CDR3 sequence is CASSVGPRDPDSGNTIYF. CDR3 nucleotides: TGTGCCAGCAGCGTAGGCCCGCGGGATCCAGACTCTGGAAACACCATATATTTT. The whole variable domain, remainder taken from reference TRBV9 and TRBJ1-3, is DSGVTQTPKHLITATGQRVTLRCSPRSGDLSVYWYQQSLDQGLQFLIQYYNGEERAKGNILERFSAQQFPDLHSELNLSSLELGDSALYFCASSVGPRDPDSGNTIYFGEGSWLTVV.

V usage is TRBV19 and J usage is TRBJ1-4; D remains ambiguous. Germline V gene lookup returns CDR1 LNHDA and CDR2 SQIVND (reference sequence). Trimming removed 4 bases from V and 0 bases from J, with 12 bases in between. This CDR3 is built from 16 residues. CDR3 in amino acids: CASSTGSTSTNEKLFF. CDR3 coding DNA: TGTGCCAGTAGTACCGGGAGTACATCAACTAATGAAAAACTGTTTTTT.

The V and J genes are TRBV9 and TRBJ2-5, with TRBD2 identical over 10 bases. The CDR3 length is 15 residues. CDR1 is SGDLS and CDR2 is YYNGEE in the germline V gene. V shed 3 bases, J shed 5 bases, and the junction held 7 bases outside the gene matches. In DNA form, the CDR3 reads TGTGCCAGCAGCGAGAGCGGGGGGGCCGAGGAGACCCAGTACTTC. It translates to CASSESGGAEETQYF.

V is TRBV5-1 and J is TRBJ2-2; no clear D. V lost 6 bases and J 7 bases, leaving 16 bases between the germline ends. Germline V gene lookup returns CDR1 SGHRS and CDR2 YFSETQ. CDR3 length: 14 residues. CDR3 DNA sequence: TGCGCCAGCACACTGCCTTCACGGGTCGGGGAGCTGTTTTTT. The encoded protein is CASTLPSRVGELFF.

This chain uses TRBV19 with TRBJ2-1; D is ambiguous. Germline CDR1 is LNHDA and CDR2 is SQIVND (reference sequence). V lost 5 bases and J 4 bases, leaving 12 bases between the germline ends. The CDR3 runs to 14 residues. This CDR3 reads CASSSRDTYNEQFF. The CDR3 DNA sequence: TGTGCCAGTAGTTCCAGAGACACTTACAATGAGCAGTTCTTC.

The chain employs TRBV10-3 and TRBJ2-7; maybe TRBD2 (6 bases). CDR1 ENHRY and CDR2 SYGVKD come from the germline V gene. Trimming took off 6 bases at V and 6 bases at J, with 21 bases between the two ends. This CDR3 has 15 amino acids. The CDR3 DNA is TGTGCCATCAGGAACCCGGGAAGCGGGTATTTCGAGCAGTACTTC. The encoded protein is CAIRNPGSGYFEQYF.

This clone was seen at least ten times. The chain uses TRBV6-5 and TRBJ1-1, with 11 bases that match TRBD1. Germline V gene sequence: CDR1 MNHEY, CDR2 SVGAGI. Trimming took 2 bases from V and 9 from J; bases not matched to a gene: 2. This CDR3 comprises 13 residues. Here the CDR3 reads CASSYRTGGQAFF. The CDR3 nucleotides read TGTGCCAGCAGTTACCGGACAGGGGGCCAAGCTTTCTTT.

This clone came up a few times. This rearrangement joins TRBV11-2 to TRBJ2-2; 8 nucleotides match TRBD1. CDR1 and CDR2 from the germline V gene are SGHAT and FQNNGV. The V segment lost 2 bases and the J segment 3 bases; nucleotides outside the gene matches: 2. CDR3 size: 15 residues. DNA of the CDR3: TGTGCCAGCAGCTTACAGGGGGCAGACACCGGGGAGCTGTTTTTT. Amino acid sequence: CASSLQGADTGELFF.